The T cell receptor beta chain described here comes from a study of CD8+ T cells in alopecia areata. Study at large: In an open-label trial, patients got 5 to 10 mg tofacitinib twice daily.

Study results and caveats: Relative to normal scalp, lesional scalp, especially alopecia totalis/universalis, showed higher clonality. Scalp samples also contribute reads from the resident alphabeta T cells found in normal skin.

Losses at the gene ends were 2 bases for V and 0 bases for J; bases not matched to a gene: 7. The CDR3 sequence is 17 residues long. Germline V CDR1 and CDR2: SGHRS, YFSETQ. Specimens obtained from alopecia areata patients comprised lesional scalp punch biopsies and peripheral blood. Remarks on this clone: Its target is unknown.

RNA extraction and reverse transcription yielded cDNA as sequencing template. Produced via immunoSEQ multiplex PCR; TCRdb's table is partial and in-frame only. The data contain about 130,000 clones, 45% to 50% of them seen just once; the ten biggest clones take up roughly a sixth. The source was CD8+ T cells sorted from blood, collected at week 0. The chain has TRBV5-1 and TRBJ1-4; TRBD1 aligns across 7 bases. This receptor was taken from a human donor with alopecia areata. The CDR3 coding sequence is TGCGCCAGCAGCTTTGACAGGGCACGCGCAACTAATGAAAAACTGTTTTTT. As protein: CASSFDRARATNEKLFF.